Given below is one TCR beta chain in context. In the source study's methods: Estimation of nucleated cell counts relied on the amplification of reference gene primers. Sequenced by immunoSEQ multiplex PCR; TCRdb stores in-frame clones only, minus some. The DNA was the basis for D and trimming; V, J and clone size are from that table. The table lists 90,000 to 110,000 clones, approximately 72% of them singletons. This entry comes from a study of blood T cell repertoires in COVID-19. About the research overall: Sources were T cells, B-cell-depleted T cells, or PBMCs; the material itself was cDNA or gDNA.

J lost 3 bases, V lost 0 bases, and 6 bases had no gene match. The germline V gene has CDR1 SGHRS and CDR2 YFSETQ. This CDR3 has 17 residues. The sample comprised peripheral blood. The clonotype was recovered from a woman aged 70-85 years with acute or convalescent COVID-19. This chain connects TRBV5-1 to TRBJ1-6; 7 nucleotides line up with TRBD1. Here the CDR3 reads CASSLEKGADYNSPLHF. The DNA for the CDR3 is TGCGCCAGCAGCTTGGAGAAGGGGGCGGACTATAATTCACCCCTCCACTTT.